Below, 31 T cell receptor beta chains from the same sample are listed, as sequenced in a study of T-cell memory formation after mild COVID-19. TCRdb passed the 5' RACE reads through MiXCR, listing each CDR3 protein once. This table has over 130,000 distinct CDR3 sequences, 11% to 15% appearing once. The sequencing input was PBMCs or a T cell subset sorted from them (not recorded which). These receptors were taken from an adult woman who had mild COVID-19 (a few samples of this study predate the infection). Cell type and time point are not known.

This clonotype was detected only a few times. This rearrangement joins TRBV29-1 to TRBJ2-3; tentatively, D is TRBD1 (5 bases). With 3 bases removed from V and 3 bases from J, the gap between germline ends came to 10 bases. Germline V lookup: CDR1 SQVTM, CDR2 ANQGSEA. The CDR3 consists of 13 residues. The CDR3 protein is CSVEVQGTDTQYF. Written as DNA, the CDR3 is TGCAGCGTTGAGGTCCAGGGAACAGATACGCAGTATTTT.

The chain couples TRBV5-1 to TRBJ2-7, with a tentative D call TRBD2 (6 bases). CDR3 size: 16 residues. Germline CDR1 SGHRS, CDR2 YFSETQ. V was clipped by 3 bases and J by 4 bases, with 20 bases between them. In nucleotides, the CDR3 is TGCGCCAGCAGCTGGGTCGGGACGGGGGACCTTTACGAGCAGTACTTC. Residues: CASSWVGTGDLYEQYF.

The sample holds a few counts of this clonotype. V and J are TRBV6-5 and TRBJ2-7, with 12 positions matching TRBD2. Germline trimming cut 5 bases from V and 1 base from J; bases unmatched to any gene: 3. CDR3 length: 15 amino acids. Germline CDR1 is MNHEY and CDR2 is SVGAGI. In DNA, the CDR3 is TGTGCCAGCAGTGATCTAGCGGGAGGGTCCTACGAGCAGTACTTC. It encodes CASSDLAGGSYEQYF.

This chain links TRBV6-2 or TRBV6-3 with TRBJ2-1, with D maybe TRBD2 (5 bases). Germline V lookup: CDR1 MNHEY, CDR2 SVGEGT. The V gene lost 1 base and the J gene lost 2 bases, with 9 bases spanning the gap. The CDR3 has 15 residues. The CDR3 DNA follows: TGTGCCAGCAGTTACTGGACTTCCCCCTACAATGAGCAGTTCTTC. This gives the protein CASSYWTSPYNEQFF.

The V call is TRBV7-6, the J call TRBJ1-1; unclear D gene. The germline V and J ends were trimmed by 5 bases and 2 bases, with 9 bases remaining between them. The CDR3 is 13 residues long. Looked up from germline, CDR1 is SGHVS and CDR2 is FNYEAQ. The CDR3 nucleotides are TGTGCCAGCAGCACGAGTGACAACACTGAAGCTTTCTTT. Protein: CASSTSDNTEAFF.

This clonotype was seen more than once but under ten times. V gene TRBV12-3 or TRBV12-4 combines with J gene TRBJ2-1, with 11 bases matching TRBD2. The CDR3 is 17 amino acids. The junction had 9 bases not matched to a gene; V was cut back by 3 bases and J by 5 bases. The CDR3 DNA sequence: TGTGCCAGCAGTTTGGACCTCCTAGCGGGGGGCAACAATGAGCAGTTCTTC. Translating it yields CASSLDLLAGGNNEQFF.

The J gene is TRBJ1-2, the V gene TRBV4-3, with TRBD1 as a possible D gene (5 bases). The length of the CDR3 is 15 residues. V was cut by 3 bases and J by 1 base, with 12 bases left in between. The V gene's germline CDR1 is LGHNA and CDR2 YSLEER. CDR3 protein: CASSHHRPVNYGYTF. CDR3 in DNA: TGCGCCAGCAGCCACCACAGGCCGGTTAACTATGGCTACACCTTC.

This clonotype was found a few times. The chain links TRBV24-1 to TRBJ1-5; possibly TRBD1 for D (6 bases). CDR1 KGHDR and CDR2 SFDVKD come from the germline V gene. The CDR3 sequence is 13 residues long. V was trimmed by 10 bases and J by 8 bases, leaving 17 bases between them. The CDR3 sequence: CATGGSAKEPQHF. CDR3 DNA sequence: TGTGCCACAGGGGGGTCGGCTAAGGAGCCCCAGCATTTT.

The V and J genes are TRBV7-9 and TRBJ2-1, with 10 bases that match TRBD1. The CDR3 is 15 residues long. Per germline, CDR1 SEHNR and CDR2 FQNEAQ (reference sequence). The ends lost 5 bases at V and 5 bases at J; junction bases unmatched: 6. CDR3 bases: TGTGCCAGCAGCCACGCCGGGACAGGGGACAATGAGCAGTTCTTC. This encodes CASSHAGTGDNEQFF.

The CDR3 DNA is TGTGCCACCCGGGACAGGGGTAGCACAGATACGCAGTATTTT. This encodes CATRDRGSTDTQYF. This chain connects TRBV24-1 to TRBJ2-3, with TRBD1 matching over 10 bases. Germline V gene lookup returns CDR1 KGHDR and CDR2 SFDVKD. This CDR3 is 14 amino acids long. Losses at the gene ends were 9 bases for V and 0 bases for J; bases not matched to a gene: 2.

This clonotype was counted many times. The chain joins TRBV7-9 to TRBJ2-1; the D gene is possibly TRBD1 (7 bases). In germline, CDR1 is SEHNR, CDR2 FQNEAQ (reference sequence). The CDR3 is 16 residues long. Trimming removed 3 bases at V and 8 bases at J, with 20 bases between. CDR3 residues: CASSFGRTGSRDEQFF. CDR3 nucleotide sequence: TGTGCCAGCAGCTTTGGGAGGACAGGTTCGAGGGATGAGCAGTTCTTC.

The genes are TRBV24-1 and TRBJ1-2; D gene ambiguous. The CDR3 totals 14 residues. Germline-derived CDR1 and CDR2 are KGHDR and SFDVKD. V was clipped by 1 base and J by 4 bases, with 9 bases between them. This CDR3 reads CATSDLTETYGYTF. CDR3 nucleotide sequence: TGTGCCACCAGTGATTTAACAGAGACCTATGGCTACACCTTC.

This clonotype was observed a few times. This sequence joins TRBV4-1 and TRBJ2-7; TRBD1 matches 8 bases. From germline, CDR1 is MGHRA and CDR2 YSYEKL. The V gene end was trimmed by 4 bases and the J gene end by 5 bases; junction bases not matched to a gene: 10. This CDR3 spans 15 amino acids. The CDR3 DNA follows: TGCGCCAGCAGCCGGCTACCGGACAGGGCCAACGAGCAGTACTTC. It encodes CASSRLPDRANEQYF.

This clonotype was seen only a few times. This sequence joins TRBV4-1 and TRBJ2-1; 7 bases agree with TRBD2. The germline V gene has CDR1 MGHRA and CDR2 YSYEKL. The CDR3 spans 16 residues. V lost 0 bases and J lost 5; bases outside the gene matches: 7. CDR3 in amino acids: CASSQDWRGRDNEQFF. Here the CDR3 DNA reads TGCGCCAGCAGCCAAGATTGGCGGGGGAGGGACAATGAGCAGTTCTTC.

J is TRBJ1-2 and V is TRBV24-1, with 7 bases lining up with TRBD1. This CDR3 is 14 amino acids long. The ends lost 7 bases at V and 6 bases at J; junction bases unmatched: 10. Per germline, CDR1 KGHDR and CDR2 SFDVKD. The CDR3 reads CATRASRTGNGYTF. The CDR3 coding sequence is TGTGCCACCAGGGCGTCTCGGACAGGCAATGGCTACACCTTC.

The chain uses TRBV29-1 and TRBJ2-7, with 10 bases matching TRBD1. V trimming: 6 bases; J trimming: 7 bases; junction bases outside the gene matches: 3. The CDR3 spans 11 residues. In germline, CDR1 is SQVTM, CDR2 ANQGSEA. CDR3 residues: CSVDRGLEQYF. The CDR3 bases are TGCAGCGTCGACAGGGGGCTGGAGCAGTACTTC.

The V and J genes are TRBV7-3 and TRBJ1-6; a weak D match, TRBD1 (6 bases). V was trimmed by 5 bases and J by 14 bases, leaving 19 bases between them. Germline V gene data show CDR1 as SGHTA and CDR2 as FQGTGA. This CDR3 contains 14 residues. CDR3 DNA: TGTGCCAGCAGCCCGACAGGCTCAGGGGACACCCTCCACTTT. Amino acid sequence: CASSPTGSGDTLHF.

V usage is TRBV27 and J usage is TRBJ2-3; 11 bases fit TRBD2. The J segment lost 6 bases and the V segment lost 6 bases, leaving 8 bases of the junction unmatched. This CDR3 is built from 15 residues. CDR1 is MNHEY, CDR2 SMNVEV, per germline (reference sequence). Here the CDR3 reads CASRVSGRGSDTQYF. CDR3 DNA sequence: TGTGCCAGCAGGGTTAGCGGGAGGGGATCCGATACGCAGTATTTT.

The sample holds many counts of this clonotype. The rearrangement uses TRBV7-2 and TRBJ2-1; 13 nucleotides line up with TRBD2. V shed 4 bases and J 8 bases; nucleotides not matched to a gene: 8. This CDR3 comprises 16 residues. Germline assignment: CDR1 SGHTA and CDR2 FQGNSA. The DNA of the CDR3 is TGTGCCAGCAGCTCAGGACTAGCGGGGGCTTTAGATGAGCAGTTCTTC. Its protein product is CASSSGLAGALDEQFF.

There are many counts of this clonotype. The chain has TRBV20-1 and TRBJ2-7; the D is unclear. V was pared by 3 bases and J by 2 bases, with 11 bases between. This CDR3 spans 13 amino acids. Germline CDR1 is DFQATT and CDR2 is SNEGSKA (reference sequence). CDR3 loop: CSASQESAYEQYF. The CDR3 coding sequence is TGCAGTGCTAGTCAGGAGTCGGCCTACGAGCAGTACTTC.

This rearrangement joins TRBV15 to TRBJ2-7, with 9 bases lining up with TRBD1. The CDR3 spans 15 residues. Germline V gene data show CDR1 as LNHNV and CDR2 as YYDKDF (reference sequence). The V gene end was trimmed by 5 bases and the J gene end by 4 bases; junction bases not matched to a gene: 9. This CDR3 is CATSLGTGTGYEQYF. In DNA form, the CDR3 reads TGTGCCACCAGCTTGGGGACCGGGACAGGGTACGAGCAGTACTTC.

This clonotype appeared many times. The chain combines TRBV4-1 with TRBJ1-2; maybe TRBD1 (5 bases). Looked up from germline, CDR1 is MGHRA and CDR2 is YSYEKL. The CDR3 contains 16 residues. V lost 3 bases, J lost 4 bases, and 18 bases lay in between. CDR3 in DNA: TGCGCCAGCAGCCATGCGGCTGGGGACGGACGCTATGGCTACACCTTC. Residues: CASSHAAGDGRYGYTF.

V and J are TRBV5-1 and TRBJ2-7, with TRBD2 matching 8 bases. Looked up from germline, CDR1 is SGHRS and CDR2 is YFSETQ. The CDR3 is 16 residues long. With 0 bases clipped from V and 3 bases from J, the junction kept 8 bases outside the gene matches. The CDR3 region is CASSLAPLAEGYEQYF. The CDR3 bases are TGCGCCAGCAGCTTGGCGCCACTAGCGGAAGGCTACGAGCAGTACTTC. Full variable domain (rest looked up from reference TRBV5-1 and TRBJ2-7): KAGVTQTPRYLIKTRGQQVTLSCSPISGHRSVSWYQQTPGQGLQFLFEYFSETQRNKGNFPGRFSGRQFSNSRSEMNVSTLELGDSALYLCASSLAPLAEGYEQYFGPGTRLTVT.

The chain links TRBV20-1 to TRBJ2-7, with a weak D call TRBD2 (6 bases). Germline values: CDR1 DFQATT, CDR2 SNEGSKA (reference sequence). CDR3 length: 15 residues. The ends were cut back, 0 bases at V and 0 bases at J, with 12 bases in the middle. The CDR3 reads CSARDRDGSSYEQYF. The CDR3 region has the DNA TGCAGTGCTAGAGACAGGGACGGGAGCTCCTACGAGCAGTACTTC.

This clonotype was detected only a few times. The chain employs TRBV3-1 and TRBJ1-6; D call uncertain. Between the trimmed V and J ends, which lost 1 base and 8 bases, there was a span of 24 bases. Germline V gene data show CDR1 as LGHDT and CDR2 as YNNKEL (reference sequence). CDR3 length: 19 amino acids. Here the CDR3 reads CASSQGKSGPGRPYSPLHF. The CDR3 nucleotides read TGTGCCAGCAGCCAAGGGAAATCCGGCCCGGGTAGACCCTATTCACCCCTCCACTTT.

The CDR3 sequence: CASSITGSYEQYF. DNA for the CDR3: TGTGCCAGCTCCATTACAGGGTCCTACGAGCAGTACTTC. The chain joins TRBV5-6 to TRBJ2-7; D may be TRBD1 (6 bases). V was shortened by 7 bases and J by 1 base, with 12 bases between the two germline ends. CDR1 SGHDT and CDR2 YYEEEE come from the germline V gene. The CDR3 is made up of 13 amino acids.

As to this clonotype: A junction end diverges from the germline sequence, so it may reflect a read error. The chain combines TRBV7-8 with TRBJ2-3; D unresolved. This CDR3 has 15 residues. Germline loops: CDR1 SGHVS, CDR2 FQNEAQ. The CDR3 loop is CASSFGPNPADTKYF. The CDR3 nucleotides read TGTGCCAGCAGCTTCGGACCCAACCCCGCAGATACGAAGTATTTT.

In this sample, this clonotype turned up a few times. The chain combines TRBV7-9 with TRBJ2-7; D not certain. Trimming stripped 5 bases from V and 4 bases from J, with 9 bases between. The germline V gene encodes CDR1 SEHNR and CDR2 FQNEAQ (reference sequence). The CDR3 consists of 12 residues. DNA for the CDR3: TGTGCCAGCAGCGGCGACGAGTACGAGCAGTACTTC. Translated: CASSGDEYEQYF. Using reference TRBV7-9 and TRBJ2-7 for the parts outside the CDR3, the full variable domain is DTGVSQNPRHKITKRGQNVTFRCDPISEHNRLYWYRQTLGQGPEFLTYFQNEAQLEKSRLLSDRFSAERPKGSFSTLEIQRTEQGDSAMYLCASSGDEYEQYFGPGTRLTVT.

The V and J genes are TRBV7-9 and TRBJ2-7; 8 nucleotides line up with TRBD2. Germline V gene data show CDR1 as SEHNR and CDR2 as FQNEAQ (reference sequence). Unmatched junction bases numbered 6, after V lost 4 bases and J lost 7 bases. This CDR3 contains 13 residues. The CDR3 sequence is CASSSGTRGEQYF. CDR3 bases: TGTGCCAGCAGCTCCGGGACTAGAGGGGAGCAGTACTTC.

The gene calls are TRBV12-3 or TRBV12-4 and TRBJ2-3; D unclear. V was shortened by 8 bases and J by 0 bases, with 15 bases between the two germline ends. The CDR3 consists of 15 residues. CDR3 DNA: TGTGCCAGCGCCCGGAGCAGCCCTAGCACAGATACGCAGTATTTT. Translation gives CASARSSPSTDTQYF.

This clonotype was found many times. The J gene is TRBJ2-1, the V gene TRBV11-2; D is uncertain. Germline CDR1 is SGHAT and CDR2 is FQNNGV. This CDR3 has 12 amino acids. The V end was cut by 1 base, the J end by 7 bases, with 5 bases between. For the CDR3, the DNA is TGTGCCAGCAGCTTAGCCACTAATGAGCAGTTCTTC. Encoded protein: CASSLATNEQFF.